The 12 T cell receptor beta chains presented below share a single source sample, sequenced in a study of blood T cell repertoires in COVID-19. Sequencing used immunoSEQ multiplex PCR; TCRdb keeps in-frame clones, though not all of them. The repertoire consists of approximately 190,000 clones, with about 85% occurring once and the leading ten covering approximately 2.1%. The sample taken for sequencing was peripheral blood. The source is a man in his 70s with active or convalescent COVID-19.

The J gene is TRBJ2-3, the V gene TRBV29-1; TRBD2 aligns across 11 bases. The trim removed 6 bases at V and 5 bases at J, leaving 10 bases unmatched. This CDR3 has 15 residues. The germline CDR1 and CDR2 sequences are SQVTM and ANQGSEA. The CDR3 region is CSVSTLAGVGDTQYF. The CDR3, as DNA: TGCAGCGTCTCGACACTAGCGGGAGTGGGAGATACGCAGTATTTT.

V is TRBV7-5 and J is TRBJ2-7; the table's TRBD2 call for D was not verified on the DNA. TRBV7-5 is an annotated pseudogene. The CDR3 is 17 residues long. CDR3 in amino acids: CARSLEWGGQFNYEQYF. Written as DNA, the CDR3 is TGTGCCAGAAGCTTAGAGTGGGGGGGTCAGTTTAACTACGAGCAGTACTTC.

The rearrangement joins TRBV7-2 to TRBJ1-1; 9 bases are shared with TRBD1. The ends lost 5 bases at V and 4 bases at J; junction bases unmatched: 8. CDR3 length equals 15 residues. Germline lookup yields CDR1 SGHTA and CDR2 FQGNSA. CDR3 DNA: TGTGCCAGCAGCCCGATGGGACAGGGAGTCACTGAAGCTTTCTTT. Its translation: CASSPMGQGVTEAFF.

The V gene is TRBV11-2, the J gene TRBJ1-1; D may be TRBD1 (5 bases). Trimming removed 5 bases at V and 6 bases at J, with 10 bases between. The CDR3 has 12 residues. Germline CDR1 and CDR2: SGHAT and FQNNGV. The CDR3 here is CASSHWGAEAFF. CDR3 in DNA: TGTGCCAGCAGCCATTGGGGCGCTGAAGCTTTCTTT.

This rearrangement joins TRBV11-2 to TRBJ2-5; D perhaps matches TRBD1 (5 bases). Germline V lookup: CDR1 SGHAT, CDR2 FQNNGV. V lost 5 bases and J 5 bases, leaving 18 bases between the germline ends. The CDR3 spans 15 residues. DNA for the CDR3: TGTGCCAGCAGCGAAACAGGTGCGGTTAGGGAGACCCAGTACTTC. This encodes CASSETGAVRETQYF.

The gene calls are TRBV11-2 and TRBJ2-7, with TRBD2 matching over 10 bases. Germline V gives CDR1 SGHAT, CDR2 FQNNGV. The CDR3 contains 17 residues. Germline trimming cut 6 bases from V and 2 bases from J; bases unmatched to any gene: 13. CDR3 in amino acids: CASSQALAGGWAYEQYF. The DNA for the CDR3 is TGTGCCAGCAGTCAAGCCTTAGCGGGGGGCTGGGCCTACGAGCAGTACTTC.

V is TRBV4-3 and J is TRBJ2-2; tentative D call: TRBD2 (6 bases). The CDR3 length is 13 residues. The V and J ends lost 3 bases and 6 bases respectively, with 8 bases between them. Germline V CDR1 and CDR2: LGHNA, YSLEER. CDR3 residues: CASSQGGPGELFF. In DNA, the CDR3 is TGCGCCAGCAGCCAGGGGGGTCCCGGGGAGCTGTTTTTT.

J is TRBJ2-7 and V is TRBV7-2; D is possibly TRBD1 (5 bases). In germline, CDR1 is SGHTA, CDR2 FQGNSA. CDR3 length: 12 amino acids. The germline V and J ends were trimmed by 6 bases and 4 bases, with 10 bases remaining between them. The CDR3 DNA sequence: TGTGCCAGCAGGGGGCCCAATTACGAGCAGTACTTC. Its translation: CASRGPNYEQYF.

The rearrangement links TRBV20-1 to TRBJ1-2, with D possibly matching TRBD1 (5 bases). The length of the CDR3 is 11 residues. Looked up from germline, CDR1 is DFQATT and CDR2 is SNEGSKA (reference sequence). V was trimmed by 6 bases and J by 7 bases, leaving 12 bases between them. CDR3 nucleotide sequence: TGCAGTGCGGCAGGGCTAAGTGGCTACACCTTC. As protein: CSAAGLSGYTF.

This chain joins TRBV5-1 and TRBJ2-3; TRBD2 agrees at 10 bases. CDR3 length: 16 amino acids. With 4 bases clipped from V and 3 bases from J, the junction kept 8 bases outside the gene matches. CDR1 is SGHRS and CDR2 is YFSETQ in the germline V gene. In DNA, the CDR3 is TGCGCCAGCAGCCCAACAGCGGGGGGGGCTACAGATACGCAGTATTTT. It specifies CASSPTAGGATDTQYF.

V usage is TRBV27 and J usage is TRBJ1-3; 11 bases are shared with TRBD1. The germline V gene has CDR1 MNHEY and CDR2 SMNVEV (reference sequence). This CDR3 is built from 20 residues. The ends lost 6 bases at V and 2 bases at J; junction bases unmatched: 18. As DNA, the CDR3 is TGTGCCAGCAGGCCACTCCCGGGACAGGGGGGAGAAAGGACTGGAAACACCATATATTTT. Residues: CASRPLPGQGGERTGNTIYF.

This clone was recorded once. The chain couples TRBV30 to TRBJ1-1; TRBD1 aligns across 7 bases. Germline V lookup: CDR1 GTSNPN, CDR2 SVGIG (reference sequence). This CDR3 contains 13 residues. The ends lost 2 bases at V and 7 bases at J; junction bases unmatched: 7. The DNA for the CDR3 is TGTGCCTGGAGTTCATCAGGGGGGATTGAAGCTTTCTTT. Its translation is CAWSSSGGIEAFF.